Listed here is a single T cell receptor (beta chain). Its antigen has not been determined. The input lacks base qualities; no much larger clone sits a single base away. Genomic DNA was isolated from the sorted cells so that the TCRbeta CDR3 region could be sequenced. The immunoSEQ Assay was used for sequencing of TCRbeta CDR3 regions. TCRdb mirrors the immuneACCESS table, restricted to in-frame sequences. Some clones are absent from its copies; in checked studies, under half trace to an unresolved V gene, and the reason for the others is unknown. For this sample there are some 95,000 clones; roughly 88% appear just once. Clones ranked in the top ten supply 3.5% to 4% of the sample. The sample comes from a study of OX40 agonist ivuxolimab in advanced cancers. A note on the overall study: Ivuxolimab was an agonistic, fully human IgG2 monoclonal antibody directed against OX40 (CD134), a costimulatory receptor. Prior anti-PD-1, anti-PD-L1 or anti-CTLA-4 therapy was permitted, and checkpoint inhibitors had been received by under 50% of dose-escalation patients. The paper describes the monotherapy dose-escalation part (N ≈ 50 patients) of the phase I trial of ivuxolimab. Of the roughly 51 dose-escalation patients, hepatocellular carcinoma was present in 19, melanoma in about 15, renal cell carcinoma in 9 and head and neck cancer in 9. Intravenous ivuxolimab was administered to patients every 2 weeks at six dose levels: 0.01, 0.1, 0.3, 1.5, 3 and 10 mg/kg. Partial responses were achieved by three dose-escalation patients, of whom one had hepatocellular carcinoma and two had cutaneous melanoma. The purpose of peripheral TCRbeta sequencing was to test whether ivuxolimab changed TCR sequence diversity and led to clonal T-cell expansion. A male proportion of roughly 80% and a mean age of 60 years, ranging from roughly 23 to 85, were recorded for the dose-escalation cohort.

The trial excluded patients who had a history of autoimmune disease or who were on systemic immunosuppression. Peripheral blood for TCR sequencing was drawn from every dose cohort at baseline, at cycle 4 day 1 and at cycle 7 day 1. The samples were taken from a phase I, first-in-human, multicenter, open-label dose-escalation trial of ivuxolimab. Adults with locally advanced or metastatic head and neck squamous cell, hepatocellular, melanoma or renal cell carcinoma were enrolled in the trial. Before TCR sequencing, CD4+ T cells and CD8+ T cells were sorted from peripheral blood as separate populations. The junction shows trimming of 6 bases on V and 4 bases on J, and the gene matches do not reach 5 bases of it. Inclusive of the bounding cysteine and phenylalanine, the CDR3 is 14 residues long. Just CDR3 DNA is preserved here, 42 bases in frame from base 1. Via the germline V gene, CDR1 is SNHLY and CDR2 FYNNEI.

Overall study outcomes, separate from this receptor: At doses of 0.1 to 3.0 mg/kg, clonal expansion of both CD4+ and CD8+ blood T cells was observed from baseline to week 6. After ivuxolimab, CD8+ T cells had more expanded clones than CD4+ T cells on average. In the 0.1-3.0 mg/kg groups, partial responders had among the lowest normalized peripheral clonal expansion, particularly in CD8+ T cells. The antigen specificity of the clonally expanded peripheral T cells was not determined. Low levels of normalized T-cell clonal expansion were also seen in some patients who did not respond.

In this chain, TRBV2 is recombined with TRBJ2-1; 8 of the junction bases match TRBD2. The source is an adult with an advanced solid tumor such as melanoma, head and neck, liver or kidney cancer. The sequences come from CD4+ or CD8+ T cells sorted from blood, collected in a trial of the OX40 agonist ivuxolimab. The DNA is TGTGCCAGCAGCGGGAGGGCGGCGTACAATGAGCAGTTCTTC. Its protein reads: CASSGRAAYNEQFF.